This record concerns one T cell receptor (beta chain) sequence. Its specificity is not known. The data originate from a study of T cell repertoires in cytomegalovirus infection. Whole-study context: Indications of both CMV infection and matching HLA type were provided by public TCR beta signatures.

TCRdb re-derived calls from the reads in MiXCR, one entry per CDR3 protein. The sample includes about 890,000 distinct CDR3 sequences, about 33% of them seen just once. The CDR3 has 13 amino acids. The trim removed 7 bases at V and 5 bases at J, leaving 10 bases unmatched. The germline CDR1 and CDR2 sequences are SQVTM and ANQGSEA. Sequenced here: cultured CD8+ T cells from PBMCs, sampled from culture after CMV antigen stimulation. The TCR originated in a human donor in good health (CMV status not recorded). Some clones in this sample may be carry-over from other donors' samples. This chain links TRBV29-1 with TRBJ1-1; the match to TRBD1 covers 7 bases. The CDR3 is CSAWTGTGTEAFF. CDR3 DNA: TGCAGCGCCTGGACAGGAACGGGAACTGAAGCTTTCTTT.